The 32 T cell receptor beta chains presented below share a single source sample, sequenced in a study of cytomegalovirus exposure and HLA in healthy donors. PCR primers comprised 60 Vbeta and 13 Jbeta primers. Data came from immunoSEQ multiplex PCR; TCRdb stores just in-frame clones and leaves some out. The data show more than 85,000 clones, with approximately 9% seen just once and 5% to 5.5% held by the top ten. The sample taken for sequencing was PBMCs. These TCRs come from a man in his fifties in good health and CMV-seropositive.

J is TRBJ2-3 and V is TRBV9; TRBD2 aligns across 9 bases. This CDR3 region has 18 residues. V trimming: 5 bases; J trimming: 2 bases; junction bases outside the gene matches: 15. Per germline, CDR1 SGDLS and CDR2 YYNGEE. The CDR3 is CASSRDPSSGTPTDTQYF. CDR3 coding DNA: TGTGCCAGCAGTCGAGACCCCTCTAGCGGGACGCCCACAGATACGCAGTATTTT.

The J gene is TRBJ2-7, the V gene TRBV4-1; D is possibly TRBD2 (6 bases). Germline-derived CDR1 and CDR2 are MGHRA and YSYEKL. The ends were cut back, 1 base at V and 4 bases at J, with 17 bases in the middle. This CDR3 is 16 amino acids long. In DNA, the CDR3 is TGCGCCAGCAGCCAAGGTTACGGGAGAGGGGAGTACGAGCAGTACTTC. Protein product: CASSQGYGRGEYEQYF.

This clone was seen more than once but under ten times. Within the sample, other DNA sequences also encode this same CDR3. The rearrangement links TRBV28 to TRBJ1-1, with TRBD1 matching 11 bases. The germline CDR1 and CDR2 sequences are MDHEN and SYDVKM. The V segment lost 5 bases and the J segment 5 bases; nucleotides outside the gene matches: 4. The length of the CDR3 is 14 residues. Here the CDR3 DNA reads TGTGCCAGCAGTGGACAGGGGGCTGGGACTGAAGCTTTCTTT. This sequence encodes CASSGQGAGTEAFF.

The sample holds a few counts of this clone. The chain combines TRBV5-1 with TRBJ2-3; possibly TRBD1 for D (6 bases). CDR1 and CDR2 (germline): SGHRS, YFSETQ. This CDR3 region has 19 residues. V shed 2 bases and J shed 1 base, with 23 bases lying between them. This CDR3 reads CASSFRRGLRGGGTDTQYF. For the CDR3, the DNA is TGCGCCAGCAGCTTTAGAAGAGGGCTCCGAGGGGGAGGCACAGATACGCAGTATTTT.

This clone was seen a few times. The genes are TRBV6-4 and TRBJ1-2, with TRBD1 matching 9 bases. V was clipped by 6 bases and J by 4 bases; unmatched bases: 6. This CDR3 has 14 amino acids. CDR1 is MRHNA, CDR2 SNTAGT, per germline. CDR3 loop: CASSQDRGTYGYTF. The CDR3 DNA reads TGTGCCAGCAGCCAAGACAGGGGGACCTATGGCTACACCTTC.

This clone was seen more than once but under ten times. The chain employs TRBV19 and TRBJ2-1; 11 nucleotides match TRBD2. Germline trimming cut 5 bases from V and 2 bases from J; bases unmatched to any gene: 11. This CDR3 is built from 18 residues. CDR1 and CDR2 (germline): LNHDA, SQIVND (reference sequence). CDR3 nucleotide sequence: TGTGCCAGTAGTCTCAAGGGGACTAGCGGTTATCCCTACAATGAGCAGTTCTTC. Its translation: CASSLKGTSGYPYNEQFF.

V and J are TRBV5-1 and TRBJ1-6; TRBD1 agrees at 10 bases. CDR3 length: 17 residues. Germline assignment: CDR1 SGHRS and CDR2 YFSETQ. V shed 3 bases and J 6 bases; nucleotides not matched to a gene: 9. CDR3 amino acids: CASSSEGQGEINSPLHF. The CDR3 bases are TGCGCCAGCAGCTCTGAAGGACAGGGGGAAATTAATTCACCCCTCCACTTT.

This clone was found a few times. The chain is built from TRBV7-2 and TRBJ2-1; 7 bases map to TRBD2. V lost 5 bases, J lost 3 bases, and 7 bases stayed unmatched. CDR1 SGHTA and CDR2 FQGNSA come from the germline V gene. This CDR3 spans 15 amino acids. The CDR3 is CASSRGLSDYNEQFF. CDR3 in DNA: TGTGCCAGCAGCCGGGGACTATCGGACTACAATGAGCAGTTCTTC.

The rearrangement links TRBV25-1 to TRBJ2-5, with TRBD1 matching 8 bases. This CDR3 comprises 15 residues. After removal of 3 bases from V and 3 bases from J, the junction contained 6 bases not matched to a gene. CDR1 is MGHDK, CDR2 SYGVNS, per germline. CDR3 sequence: CASSDRQGAKETQYF. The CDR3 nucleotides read TGTGCCAGCAGTGATCGGCAGGGGGCTAAAGAGACCCAGTACTTC.

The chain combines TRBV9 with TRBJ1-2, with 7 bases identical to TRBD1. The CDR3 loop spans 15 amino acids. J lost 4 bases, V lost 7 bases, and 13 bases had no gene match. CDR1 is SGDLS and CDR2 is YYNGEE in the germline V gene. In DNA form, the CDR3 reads TGTGCCAGCGCCGAGGGGGCAGGGGGTGGCTATGGCTACACCTTC. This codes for CASAEGAGGGYGYTF.

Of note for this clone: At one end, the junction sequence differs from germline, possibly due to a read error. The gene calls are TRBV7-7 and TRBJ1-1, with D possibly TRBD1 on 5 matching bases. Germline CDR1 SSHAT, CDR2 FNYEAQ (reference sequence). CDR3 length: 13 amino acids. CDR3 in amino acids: CASSAGQNTEAFF. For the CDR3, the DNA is TGTGCTAGCAGCGCTGGACAGAACACTGAAGCTTTCTTT.

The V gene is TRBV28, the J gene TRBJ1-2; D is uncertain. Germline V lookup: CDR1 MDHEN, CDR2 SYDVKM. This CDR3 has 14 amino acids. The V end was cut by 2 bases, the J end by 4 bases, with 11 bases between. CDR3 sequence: CASSLPGIRYGYTF. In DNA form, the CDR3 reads TGTGCCAGCAGTTTACCCGGGATCCGCTATGGCTACACCTTC.

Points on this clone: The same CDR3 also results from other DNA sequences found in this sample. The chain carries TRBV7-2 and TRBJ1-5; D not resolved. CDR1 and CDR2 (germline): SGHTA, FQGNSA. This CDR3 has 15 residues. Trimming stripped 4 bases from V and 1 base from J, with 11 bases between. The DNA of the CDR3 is TGTGCCAGCAGCTCTCTGGGAGGGAGCAATCAGCCCCAGCATTTT. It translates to CASSSLGGSNQPQHF.

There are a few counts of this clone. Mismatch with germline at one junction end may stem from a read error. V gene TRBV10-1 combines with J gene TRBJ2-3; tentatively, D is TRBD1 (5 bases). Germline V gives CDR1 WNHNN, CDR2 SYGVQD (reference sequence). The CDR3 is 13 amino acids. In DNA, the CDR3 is TGCGCCACCAGTCGACAGACCACAGATACGCAGTATTTT. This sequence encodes CATSRQTTDTQYF.

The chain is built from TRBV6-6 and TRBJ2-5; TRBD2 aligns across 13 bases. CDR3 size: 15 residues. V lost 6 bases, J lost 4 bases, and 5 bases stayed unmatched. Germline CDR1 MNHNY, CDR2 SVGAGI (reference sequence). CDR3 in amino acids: CASRGLAGPGETQYF. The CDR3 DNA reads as TGTGCCAGCAGGGGACTAGCGGGGCCCGGAGAGACCCAGTACTTC.

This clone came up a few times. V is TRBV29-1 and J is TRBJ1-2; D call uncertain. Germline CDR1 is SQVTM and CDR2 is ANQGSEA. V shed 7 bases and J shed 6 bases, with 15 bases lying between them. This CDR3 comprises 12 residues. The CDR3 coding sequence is TGCAGCGGACGTGGGCCTTCGGATGGCTACACCTTC. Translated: CSGRGPSDGYTF.

The CDR3 sequence is CASSLRPPGPTTNEKLFF. CDR3 DNA: TGTGCCAGCAGCTTGCGACCGCCAGGGCCTACAACTAATGAAAAACTGTTTTTT. V is TRBV5-5 and J is TRBJ1-4, with D possibly matching TRBD1 (5 bases). V was pared by 1 base and J by 0 bases, with 16 bases between. Germline lookup yields CDR1 SGHKS and CDR2 YYEKEE (reference sequence). The CDR3 covers 18 residues.

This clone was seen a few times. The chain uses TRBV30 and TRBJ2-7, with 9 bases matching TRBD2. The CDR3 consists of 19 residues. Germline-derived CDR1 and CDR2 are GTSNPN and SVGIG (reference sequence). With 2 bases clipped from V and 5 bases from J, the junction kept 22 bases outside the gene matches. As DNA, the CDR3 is TGTGCCTGGAGTCCCCTCGGGGGTAGCGGGAGCGGTTTATGGGACGAGCAGTACTTC. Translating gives CAWSPLGGSGSGLWDEQYF.

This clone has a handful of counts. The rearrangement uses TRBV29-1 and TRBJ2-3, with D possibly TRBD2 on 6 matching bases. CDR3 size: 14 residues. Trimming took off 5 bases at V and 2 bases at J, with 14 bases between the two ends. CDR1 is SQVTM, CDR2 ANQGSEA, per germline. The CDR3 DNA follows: TGCAGCGTTAGTGGCGGGGCGGTCACAGATACGCAGTATTTT. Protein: CSVSGGAVTDTQYF.

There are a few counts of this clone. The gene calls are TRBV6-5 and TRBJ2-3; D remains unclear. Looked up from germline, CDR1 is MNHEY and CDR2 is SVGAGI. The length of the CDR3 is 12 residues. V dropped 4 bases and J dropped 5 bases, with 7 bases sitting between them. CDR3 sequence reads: CASSFGQDTQYF. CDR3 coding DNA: TGTGCCAGCAGTTTTGGCCAAGATACGCAGTATTTT.

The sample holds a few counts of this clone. Written as DNA, the CDR3 is TGCAGTGCACTACAGGAAGAGACCCAGTACTTC. Residues: CSALQEETQYF. This chain links TRBV20-1 with TRBJ2-5; TRBD1 might be the D (5 bases). Per germline, CDR1 DFQATT and CDR2 SNEGSKA (reference sequence). The CDR3 covers 11 residues. Trimming stripped 6 bases from V and 3 bases from J, with 8 bases between.

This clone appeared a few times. The CDR3 reads CASSSSGRGFTDTQYF. The CDR3 DNA sequence: TGTGCCAGCAGCTCCTCCGGGAGGGGTTTCACAGATACGCAGTATTTT. V and J are TRBV7-2 and TRBJ2-3; 8 bases fit TRBD2. V was pared by 4 bases and J by 2 bases, with 8 bases of the junction left unmatched. This CDR3 has 16 residues. Looked up from germline, CDR1 is SGHTA and CDR2 is FQGNSA. Drawing the rest from reference TRBV7-2 and TRBJ2-3, the complete variable domain is GAGVSQSPSNKVTEKGKDVELRCDPISGHTALYWYRQSLGQGLEFLIYFQGNSAPDKSGLPSDRFSAERTGGSVSTLTIQRTQQEDSAVYLCASSSSGRGFTDTQYFGPGTRLTVL.

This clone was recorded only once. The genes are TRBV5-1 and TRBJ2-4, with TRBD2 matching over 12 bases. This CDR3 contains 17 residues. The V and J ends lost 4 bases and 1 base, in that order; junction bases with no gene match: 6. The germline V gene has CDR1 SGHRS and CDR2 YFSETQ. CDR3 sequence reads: CASSETSGREAKNIQYF. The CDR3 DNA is TGCGCCAGCAGCGAGACTAGCGGGAGAGAGGCCAAAAACATTCAGTACTTC.

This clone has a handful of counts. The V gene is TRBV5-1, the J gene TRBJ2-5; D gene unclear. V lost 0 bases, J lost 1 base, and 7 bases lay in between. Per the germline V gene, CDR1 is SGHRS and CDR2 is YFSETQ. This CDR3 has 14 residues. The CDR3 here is CASSLDGFQETQYF. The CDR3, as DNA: TGCGCCAGCAGCTTGGATGGCTTCCAAGAGACCCAGTACTTC.

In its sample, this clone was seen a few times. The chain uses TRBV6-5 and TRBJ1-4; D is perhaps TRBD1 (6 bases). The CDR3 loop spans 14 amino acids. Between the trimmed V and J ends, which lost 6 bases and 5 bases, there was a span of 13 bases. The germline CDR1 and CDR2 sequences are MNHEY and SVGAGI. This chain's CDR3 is CASSSGQLNEKLFF. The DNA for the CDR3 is TGTGCCAGCAGCAGTGGACAGTTGAATGAAAAACTGTTTTTT.

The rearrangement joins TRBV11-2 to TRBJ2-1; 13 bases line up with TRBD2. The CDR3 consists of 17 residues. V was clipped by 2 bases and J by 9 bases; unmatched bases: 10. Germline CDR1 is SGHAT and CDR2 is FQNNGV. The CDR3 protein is CASSLRTSGSSWGEQFF. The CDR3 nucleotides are TGTGCCAGCAGCTTACGGACTAGCGGGAGTAGTTGGGGTGAGCAGTTCTTC.

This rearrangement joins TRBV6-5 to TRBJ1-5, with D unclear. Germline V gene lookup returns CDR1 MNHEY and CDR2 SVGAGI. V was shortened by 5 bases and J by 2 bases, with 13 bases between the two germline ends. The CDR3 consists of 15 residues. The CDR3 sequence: CASSRKPSGNQPQHF. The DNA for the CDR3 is TGTGCCAGCAGTCGAAAGCCTTCGGGCAATCAGCCCCAGCATTTT.

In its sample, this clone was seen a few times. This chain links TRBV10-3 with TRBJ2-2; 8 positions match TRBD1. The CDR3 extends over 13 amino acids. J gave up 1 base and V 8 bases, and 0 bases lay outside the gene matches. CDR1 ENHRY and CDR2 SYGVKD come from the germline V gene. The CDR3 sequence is CAIGQGNTGELFF. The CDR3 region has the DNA TGTGCCATCGGACAGGGGAACACCGGGGAGCTGTTTTTT.

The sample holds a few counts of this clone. The CDR3 loop is CASSHDSGGAVGVYGYTF. DNA of the CDR3: TGTGCCAGCAGCCATGATTCAGGGGGCGCCGTGGGAGTATATGGCTACACCTTC. J is TRBJ1-2 and V is TRBV14; 8 positions match TRBD1. The J segment lost 5 bases and the V segment lost 3 bases, leaving 17 bases of the junction unmatched. Germline values: CDR1 SGHDN, CDR2 FVKESK. This CDR3 is 18 amino acids long.

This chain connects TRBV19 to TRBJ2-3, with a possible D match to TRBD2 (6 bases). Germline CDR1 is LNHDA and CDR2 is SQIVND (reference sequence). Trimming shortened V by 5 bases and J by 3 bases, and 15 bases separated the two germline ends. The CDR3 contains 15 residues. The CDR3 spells CASSGGGVITDTQYF. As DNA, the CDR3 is TGTGCCAGTAGTGGTGGCGGGGTGATAACAGATACGCAGTATTTT.

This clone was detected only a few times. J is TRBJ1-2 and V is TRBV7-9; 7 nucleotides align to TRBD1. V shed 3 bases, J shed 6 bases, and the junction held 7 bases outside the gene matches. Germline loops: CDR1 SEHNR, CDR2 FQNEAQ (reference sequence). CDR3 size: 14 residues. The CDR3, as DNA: TGTGCCAGCAGCTTGACAGGGCCGGTTGATGGCTACACCTTC. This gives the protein CASSLTGPVDGYTF.

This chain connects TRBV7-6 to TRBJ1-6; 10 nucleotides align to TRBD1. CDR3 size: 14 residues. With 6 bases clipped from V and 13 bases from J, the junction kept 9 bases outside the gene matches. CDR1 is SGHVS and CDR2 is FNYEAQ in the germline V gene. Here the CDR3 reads CASRARQGAGPLHF. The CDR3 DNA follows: TGTGCCAGCAGAGCACGACAGGGGGCAGGCCCCCTCCACTTT.